Sequencing of this T cell receptor beta chain was carried out in a study of cytotoxic CD8 clonotypes in ibrutinib-treated CLL. Study at large: Included were approximately ten relapsed/refractory and about 15 treatment-naive patients, of whom some 17 were IGHV unmutated. Response samples came after a median 12 months of treatment, range 6 to 36. Response was recorded as partial in roughly 25 patients and complete in 2; at median 68 months, approximately 14 remained remitted and about 12 had progressed.

J gave up 0 bases and V 6 bases, and 4 bases lay outside the gene matches. The V gene's germline CDR1 is LNHDA and CDR2 SQIVND (reference sequence). This CDR3 contains 16 residues. The targeted sequencing depth was 1 in 200,000 to 1 in 1 million T cells. The protocol was immunoSEQ multiplex PCR, while the TCRdb copy is restricted to in-frame clones and leaves out a portion. The repertoire holds about 200,000 clones, 75% to 85% seen once, with 9.5% to 12% in the top ten. The receptor's source is a human donor with chronic lymphocytic leukemia. This rearrangement joins TRBV19 to TRBJ2-1, with 11 bases that match TRBD2. The material sequenced was PBMCs, taken after 12 months of ibrutinib treatment. The CDR3 is CASSSTSGSSYNEQFF. CDR3 DNA sequence: TGTGCCAGTAGCAGCACTAGCGGGAGCTCCTACAATGAGCAGTTCTTC.